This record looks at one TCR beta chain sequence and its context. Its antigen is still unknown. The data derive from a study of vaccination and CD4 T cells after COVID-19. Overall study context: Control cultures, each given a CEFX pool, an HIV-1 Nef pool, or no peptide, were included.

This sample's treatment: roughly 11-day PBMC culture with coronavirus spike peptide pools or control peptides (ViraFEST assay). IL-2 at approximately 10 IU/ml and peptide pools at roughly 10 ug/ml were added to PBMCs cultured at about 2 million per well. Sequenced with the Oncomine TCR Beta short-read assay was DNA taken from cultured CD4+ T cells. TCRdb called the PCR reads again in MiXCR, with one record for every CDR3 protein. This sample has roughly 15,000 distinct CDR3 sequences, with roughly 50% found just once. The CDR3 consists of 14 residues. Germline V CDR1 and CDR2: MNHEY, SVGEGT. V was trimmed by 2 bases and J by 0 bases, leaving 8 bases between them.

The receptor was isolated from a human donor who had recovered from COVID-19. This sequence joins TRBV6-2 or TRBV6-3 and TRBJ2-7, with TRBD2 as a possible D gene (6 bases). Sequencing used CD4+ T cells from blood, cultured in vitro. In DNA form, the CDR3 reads TGTGCCAGCAGTTACGTCGGGGGCTCCTACGAGCAGTACTTC. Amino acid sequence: CASSYVGGSYEQYF.